These T cell receptor beta chains were read from a single sample in a study of early T cells in non-severe SARS-CoV-2 infection. TCRdb independently ran MiXCR on the 5' RACE reads; one entry per CDR3 protein. This repertoire shows just under 45,000 distinct CDR3 sequences, roughly a tenth found once; its top ten account for 8.5% to 10%. The sequenced sample consisted of whole blood. The receptors shown here come from an adult who was a healthcare worker with PCR-confirmed SARS-CoV-2 infection or an uninfected control (not recorded which). The CDR3 runs from the conserved cysteine through the conserved F or W. Each record gives: J gene, clone size, V gene, D gene, CDR3 protein, CDR3 DNA. A D gene is named only where the DNA matches it firmly. A row's size may be missing; if present it is once, few, many or a size class.

j_call: TRBJ1-1
clone_size: NA
v_call: TRBV11-2
d_call: NA
cdr3_aa: CASSLGTPEAFF
cdr3_nt: TGTGCCAGCAGCTTAGGAACCCCGGAAGCTTTCTTT

j_call: TRBJ1-6
clone_size: NA
v_call: TRBV28
d_call: NA
cdr3_aa: CAGSGGGSPLHF
cdr3_nt: TGTGCCGGATCGGGGGGAGGCTCACCCCTCCACTTT

j_call: TRBJ2-7
clone_size: NA
v_call: TRBV12-3/TRBV12-4
d_call: TRBD1
cdr3_aa: CASSLAGTGGEQYF
cdr3_nt: TGTGCCAGCAGTTTGGCGGGGACAGGGGGCGAGCAGTACTTC

j_call: TRBJ2-7
clone_size: few
v_call: TRBV2
d_call: TRBD1
cdr3_aa: CASGKGAGYEQYF
cdr3_nt: TGTGCCAGTGGCAAGGGGGCGGGTTACGAGCAGTACTTC

j_call: TRBJ1-5
clone_size: NA
v_call: TRBV24-1
d_call: TRBD1
cdr3_aa: CATRQGDNQPQHF
cdr3_nt: TGTGCCACCCGACAGGGGGACAATCAGCCCCAGCATTTT

j_call: TRBJ1-2
clone_size: few
v_call: TRBV6-2/TRBV6-3
d_call: NA
cdr3_aa: CASSPGLNYGYTF
cdr3_nt: TGTGCCAGCAGCCCCGGCCTTAACTATGGCTACACCTTC

j_call: TRBJ2-6
clone_size: NA
v_call: TRBV19
d_call: NA
cdr3_aa: CASKPTGANVLTF
cdr3_nt: TGTGCCAGTAAACCCACTGGGGCCAACGTCCTGACTTTC

j_call: TRBJ1-6
clone_size: medium-sized
v_call: TRBV9
d_call: NA
cdr3_aa: CASSVAYRTANSPLHF
cdr3_nt: TGTGCCAGCAGCGTAGCTTATCGGACAGCAAATTCACCCCTCCACTTT

j_call: TRBJ2-2
clone_size: many
v_call: TRBV11-2
d_call: NA
cdr3_aa: CASSLARRELFF
cdr3_nt: TGTGCCAGCAGCTTAGCCCGAAGGGAGCTGTTTTTT

j_call: TRBJ1-1
clone_size: many
v_call: TRBV5-1
d_call: NA
cdr3_aa: CASSLEQNTEAFF
cdr3_nt: TGCGCCAGCAGCTTGGAGCAGAACACTGAAGCTTTCTTT